This T cell receptor (beta chain) comes out of a study of shared clonotypes between healthy human individuals. Sorted-subset replicate PCRs used 200 ng DNA, approximately 27,000 T cell genomes. Clones were read by immunoSEQ multiplex PCR, and TCRdb kept only the in-frame ones, dropping some. The sample has approximately 1.4 million clones, approximately 98% seen once; the top ten hold roughly 0.45%. Germline values: CDR1 LNHNV, CDR2 YYDKDF (reference sequence). The CDR3 spans 16 residues. Trimming took 0 bases from V and 7 from J, leaving 16 bases between them. The sequence was obtained from a man between 25 and 39 years old in good health. The chain recombines TRBV15 with TRBJ1-3, with unresolved D. The sample was naive CD4+ T cells sorted from blood. Subset defined: CD45RA+ positively selected. CDR3 nucleotide sequence: TGTGCCACCAGCAGAGATTACCGGTCAGCAGGCAACACCATATATTTT. This gives the protein CATSRDYRSAGNTIYF. Combining the CDR3 with reference TRBV15 and TRBJ1-3 gives the whole variable domain DAMVIQNPRYQVTQFGKPVTLSCSQTLNHNVMYWYQQKSSQAPKLLFHYYDKDFNNEADTPDNFQSRRPNTSFCFLDIRSPGLGDTAMYLCATSRDYRSAGNTIYFGEGSWLTVV.